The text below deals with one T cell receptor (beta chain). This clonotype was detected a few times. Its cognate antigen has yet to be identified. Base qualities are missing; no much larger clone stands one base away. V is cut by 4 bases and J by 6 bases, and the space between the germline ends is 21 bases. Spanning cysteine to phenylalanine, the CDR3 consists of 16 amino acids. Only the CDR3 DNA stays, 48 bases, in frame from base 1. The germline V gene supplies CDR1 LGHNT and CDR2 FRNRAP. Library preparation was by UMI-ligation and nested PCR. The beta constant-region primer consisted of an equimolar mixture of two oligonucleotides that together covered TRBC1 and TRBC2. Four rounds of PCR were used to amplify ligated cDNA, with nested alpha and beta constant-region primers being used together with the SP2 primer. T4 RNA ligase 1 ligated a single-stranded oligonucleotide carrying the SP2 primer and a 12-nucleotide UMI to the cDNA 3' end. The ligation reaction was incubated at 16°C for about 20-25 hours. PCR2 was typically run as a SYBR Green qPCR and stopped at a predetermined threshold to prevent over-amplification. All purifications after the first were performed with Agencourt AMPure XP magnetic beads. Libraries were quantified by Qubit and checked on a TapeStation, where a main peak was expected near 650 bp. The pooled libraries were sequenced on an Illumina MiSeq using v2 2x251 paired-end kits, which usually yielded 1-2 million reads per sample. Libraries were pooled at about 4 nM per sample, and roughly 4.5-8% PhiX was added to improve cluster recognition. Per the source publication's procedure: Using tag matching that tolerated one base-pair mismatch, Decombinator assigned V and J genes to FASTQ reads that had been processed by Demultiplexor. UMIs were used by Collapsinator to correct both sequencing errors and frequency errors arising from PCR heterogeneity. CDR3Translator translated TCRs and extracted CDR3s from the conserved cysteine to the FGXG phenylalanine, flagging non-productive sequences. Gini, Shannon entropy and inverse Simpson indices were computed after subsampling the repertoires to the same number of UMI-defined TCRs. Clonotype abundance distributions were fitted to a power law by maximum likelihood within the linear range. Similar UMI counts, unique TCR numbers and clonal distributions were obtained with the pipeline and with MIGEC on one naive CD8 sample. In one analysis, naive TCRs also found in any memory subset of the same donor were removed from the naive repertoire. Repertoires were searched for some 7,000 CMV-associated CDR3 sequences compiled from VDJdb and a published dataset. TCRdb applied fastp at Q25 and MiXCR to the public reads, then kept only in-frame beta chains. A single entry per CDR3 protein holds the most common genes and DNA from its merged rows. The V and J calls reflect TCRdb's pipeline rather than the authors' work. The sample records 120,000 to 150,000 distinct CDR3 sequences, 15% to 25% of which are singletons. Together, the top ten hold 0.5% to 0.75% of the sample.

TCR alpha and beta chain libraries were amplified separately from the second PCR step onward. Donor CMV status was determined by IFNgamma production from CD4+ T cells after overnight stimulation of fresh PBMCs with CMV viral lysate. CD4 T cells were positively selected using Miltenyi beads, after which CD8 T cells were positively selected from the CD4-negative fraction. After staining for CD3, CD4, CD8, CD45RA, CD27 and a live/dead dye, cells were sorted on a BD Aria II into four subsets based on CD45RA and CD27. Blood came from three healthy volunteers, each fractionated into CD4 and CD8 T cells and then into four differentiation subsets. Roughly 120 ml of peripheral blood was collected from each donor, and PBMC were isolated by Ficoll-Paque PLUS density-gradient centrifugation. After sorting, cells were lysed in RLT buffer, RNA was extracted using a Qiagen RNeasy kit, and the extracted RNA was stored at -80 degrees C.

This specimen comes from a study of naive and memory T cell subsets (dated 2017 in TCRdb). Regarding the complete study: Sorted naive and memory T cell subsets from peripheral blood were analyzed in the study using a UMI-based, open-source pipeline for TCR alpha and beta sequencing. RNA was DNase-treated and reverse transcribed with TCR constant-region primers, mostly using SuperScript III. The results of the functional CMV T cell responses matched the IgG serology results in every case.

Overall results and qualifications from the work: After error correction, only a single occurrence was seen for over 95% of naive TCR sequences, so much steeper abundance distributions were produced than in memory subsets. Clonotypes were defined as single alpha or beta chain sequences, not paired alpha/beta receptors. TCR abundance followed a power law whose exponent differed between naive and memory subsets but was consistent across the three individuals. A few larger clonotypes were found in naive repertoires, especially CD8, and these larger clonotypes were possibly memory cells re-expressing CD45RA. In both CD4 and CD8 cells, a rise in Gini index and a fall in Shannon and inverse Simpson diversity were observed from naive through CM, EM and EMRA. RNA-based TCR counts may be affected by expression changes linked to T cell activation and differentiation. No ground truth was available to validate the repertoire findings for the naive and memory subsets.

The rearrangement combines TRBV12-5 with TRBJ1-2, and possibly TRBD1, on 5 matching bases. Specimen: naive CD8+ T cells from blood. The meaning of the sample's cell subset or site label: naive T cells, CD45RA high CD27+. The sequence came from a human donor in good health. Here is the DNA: TGTGCTAGTGGTTCCCAGGTGTCGGTTCGCAGGGATGGCTACACCTTC. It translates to CASGSQVSVRRDGYTF.